The 15 T cell receptor beta chains below all came from one sample that was sequenced in a study of T cells in Graves' hyperthyroidism and ophthalmopathy. TCR beta CDR3 regions were amplified from RNA transcripts. A first-round RT-PCR of the TCR CDR3 used the HTBI primer set. TCRdb reanalysed the multiplex PCR reads using MiXCR and keeps one entry per CDR3 protein. The table records approximately 570,000 distinct CDR3 sequences, about 20% of them present only once. Material: blood. These receptors all stem from a man aged 40-55 years with Graves' ophthalmopathy.

This clonotype was seen only a few times. The genes are TRBV18 and TRBJ2-1, with unresolved D. Trimming took 8 bases from V and 0 from J, leaving 8 bases between them. Germline V gene sequence: CDR1 KGHSH, CDR2 LQKENI. The CDR3 contains 13 residues. In nucleotides, the CDR3 is TGTGCCAGCACCGAAAGCTCCTACAATGAGCAGTTCTTC. Translation: CASTESSYNEQFF.

In nucleotides, the CDR3 is TGTGCCAGCAGCCCAGGGACTGGCCAGACCCAGTACTTC. The encoded protein is CASSPGTGQTQYF. V and J are TRBV9 and TRBJ2-5, with TRBD2 as a possible D gene (6 bases). The germline gives CDR1 SGDLS, CDR2 YYNGEE. With 4 bases removed from V and 6 bases from J, the gap between germline ends came to 13 bases. The CDR3 has 13 amino acids.

V is TRBV18 and J is TRBJ2-3; TRBD1 aligns across 8 bases. Germline V gene sequence: CDR1 KGHSH, CDR2 LQKENI. The CDR3 spans 14 residues. With V trimmed by 5 bases and J by 5 bases, 6 bases remained unmatched. The CDR3 loop reads CASSYGQGGDTQYF. CDR3 in DNA: TGTGCCAGCTCATACGGACAGGGAGGAGATACGCAGTATTTT. The variable domain in full, completed from reference TRBV18 and TRBJ2-3, reads NAGVMQNPRHLVRRRGQEARLRCSPMKGHSHVYWYRQLPEEGLKFMVYLQKENIIDESGMPKERFSAEFPKEGPSILRIQQVVRGDSAAYFCASSYGQGGDTQYFGPGTRLTVL.

The chain carries TRBV12-3 or TRBV12-4 and TRBJ2-1; 7 bases map to TRBD2. The junction had 3 bases not matched to a gene; V was cut back by 6 bases and J by 4 bases. The CDR3 is 13 residues long. CDR3 sequence: CASRWGGYNEQFF. For the CDR3, the DNA is TGTGCCAGCAGGTGGGGGGGGTACAATGAGCAGTTCTTC.

This clonotype was recorded a few times. The J gene is TRBJ2-3, the V gene TRBV9, with D maybe TRBD1 (6 bases). This CDR3 contains 15 residues. Germline-derived CDR1 and CDR2 are SGDLS and YYNGEE. The V gene lost 3 bases and the J gene lost 2 bases, with 13 bases spanning the gap. CDR3 in amino acids: CASSASGTTTDTQYF. The CDR3 DNA follows: TGTGCCAGCAGCGCCTCGGGGACAACCACAGATACGCAGTATTTT.

The chain is built from TRBV19 and TRBJ1-1; D possibly corresponds to TRBD1 (6 bases). The V end lost 6 bases, the J end lost 0 bases, and 14 bases lay between the germline ends. CDR1 LNHDA and CDR2 SQIVND come from the germline V gene (reference sequence). This CDR3 comprises 15 residues. The chain's CDR3 is CASSPGQFMNTEAFF. CDR3 DNA: TGTGCCAGTAGCCCAGGACAGTTCATGAACACTGAAGCTTTCTTT.

This clonotype was seen many times. This chain links TRBV30 with TRBJ1-1; weak D call: TRBD1 (6 bases). There are 16 residues in the CDR3. The germline CDR1 and CDR2 sequences are GTSNPN and SVGIG (reference sequence). The V end was cut by 2 bases, the J end by 1 base, with 17 bases between. As DNA, the CDR3 is TGTGCCTGGAGTAGTGAGGGGGGCGCATGGAACACTGAAGCTTTCTTT. Translating gives CAWSSEGGAWNTEAFF.

The chain employs TRBV4-1 and TRBJ2-4, with D maybe TRBD1 (6 bases). CDR1 and CDR2 from the germline V gene are MGHRA and YSYEKL. The CDR3 contains 17 residues. V was clipped by 2 bases and J by 1 base, with 15 bases between them. CDR3 sequence reads: CASSQPTGLSAKNIQYF. DNA of the CDR3: TGCGCCAGCAGCCAACCGACAGGCCTTTCTGCCAAAAACATTCAGTACTTC.

The chain has TRBV6-1 and TRBJ2-2; 8 bases are a match to TRBD1. Germline V gene lookup returns CDR1 MNHNS and CDR2 SASEGT. The CDR3 contains 18 residues. V shed 6 bases, J shed 1 base, and the junction held 13 bases outside the gene matches. The CDR3 DNA reads TGTGCCAGCAGCCGATACCGCCCCGGGACAGGGAACACCGGGGAGCTGTTTTTT. Protein product: CASSRYRPGTGNTGELFF.

The sample holds many counts of this clonotype. This chain connects TRBV7-2 to TRBJ2-1, with D possibly matching TRBD1 (6 bases). This CDR3 has 14 amino acids. Trimming removed 7 bases at V and 4 bases at J, with 14 bases between. Germline V CDR1 and CDR2: SGHTA, FQGNSA. The CDR3: CASKPGHPYNEQFF. CDR3 nucleotide sequence: TGTGCCAGCAAACCGGGACACCCGTACAATGAGCAGTTCTTC.

This clonotype turned up a few times. V is TRBV30 and J is TRBJ1-1; 8 bases agree with TRBD1. Trimming cost V 2 bases and J 1 base; bases outside gene matches: 12. Germline values: CDR1 GTSNPN, CDR2 SVGIG (reference sequence). The CDR3 consists of 17 residues. CDR3 amino acids: CAWSLRQGPKRNTEAFF. CDR3 DNA: TGTGCCTGGAGTCTCCGACAGGGGCCTAAACGGAACACTGAAGCTTTCTTT.

The V and J genes are TRBV20-1 and TRBJ1-6; no clear D gene. This CDR3 comprises 16 residues. Germline V gene sequence: CDR1 DFQATT, CDR2 SNEGSKA (reference sequence). V was cut by 3 bases and J by 0 bases, with 12 bases left in between. Here the CDR3 reads CSARDLVRSYNSPLHF. As DNA, the CDR3 is TGCAGTGCTAGGGACCTAGTCCGCTCCTATAATTCACCCCTCCACTTT.

This clonotype was recorded at least ten times. The rearrangement uses TRBV11-2 and TRBJ2-3; the D is unclear. The germline V and J ends were trimmed by 0 bases and 5 bases, with 3 bases remaining between them. Germline-derived CDR1 and CDR2 are SGHAT and FQNNGV. The CDR3 has 12 amino acids. The CDR3 protein is CASSLDQDTQYF. DNA of the CDR3: TGTGCCAGCAGCTTAGACCAAGATACGCAGTATTTT. Variable domain in full (rest from reference TRBV11-2 and TRBJ2-3): EAGVAQSPRYKIIEKRQSVAFWCNPISGHATLYWYQQILGQGPKLLIQFQNNGVVDDSQLPKDRFSAERLKGVDSTLKIQPAKLEDSAVYLCASSLDQDTQYFGPGTRLTVL.

The chain recombines TRBV20-1 with TRBJ1-6; the D is unclear. Germline V gene data show CDR1 as DFQATT and CDR2 as SNEGSKA (reference sequence). Trimming stripped 6 bases from V and 8 bases from J, with 17 bases between. There are 14 residues in the CDR3. CDR3 protein: CSATRRTVDSPLHF. The CDR3 DNA reads TGCAGTGCGACACGGCGGACCGTCGATTCACCCCTCCACTTT.

The J gene is TRBJ2-2, the V gene TRBV20-1; TRBD2 might be the D (6 bases). Trimming left V 6 bases short and J 7 bases short, with 9 bases between. There are 11 residues in the CDR3. Germline-derived CDR1 and CDR2 are DFQATT and SNEGSKA (reference sequence). CDR3 nucleotide sequence: TGCAGTGCGGTTAGCGGCGGGGAGCTGTTTTTT. Translated: CSAVSGGELFF.